This T cell receptor (beta chain) was identified in a study of blood T cells in healthy people across ages. Study findings and constraints: Diversity was higher, and naive CD4+ cells more numerous, in long-lived donors than in aged donors.

It was with a sample-barcoded 5' primer and a J-beta primer mix that a second PCR of about 6 to 12 cycles was run. TCRdb processed the 5' RACE reads anew with MiXCR; each CDR3 protein has one entry. The table lists fewer than 950,000 distinct CDR3 sequences, about 55% of them singletons. This clonotype was counted a single time. Its antigen is currently unknown. Since a much larger clone is just one base distant, this may be a read error. CDR3 length: 15 amino acids. Looked up from germline, CDR1 is SQVTM and CDR2 is ANQGSEA. In each sample, at least 6 million PBMCs were isolated. This chain uses TRBV29-1 with TRBJ2-3; 9 bases match TRBD2. The source of this sequence is a man older than 75 in good health. Material: blood. In nucleotides, the CDR3 is TGCAGCGTATCTCGACTAGCGGTCTACACAGATACGCGGTATTTT. Residues: CSVSRLAVYTDTRYF.